Below are 22 T cell receptor beta chains sequenced from a single sample in a study of blood T cell repertoires in COVID-19. Clones were sequenced by immunoSEQ multiplex PCR, and TCRdb holds only the in-frame ones, with some missing. The sample contains roughly 120,000 clones, 88% of which appear only once. Sequenced input: peripheral blood. These receptors originate from a woman in her 50s with acute or convalescent COVID-19.

The J gene is TRBJ1-6, the V gene TRBV5-5; TRBD1 matches at 9 bases. The CDR3 spans 13 residues. Germline CDR1 and CDR2: SGHKS and YYEKEE (reference sequence). Trimming removed 3 bases from V and 11 bases from J; junction bases left unmatched: 3. The CDR3 is CASSSDRGAPLHF. DNA for the CDR3: TGTGCCAGCAGCTCGGACAGGGGAGCACCCCTCCACTTT.

The chain carries TRBV6-5 and TRBJ1-5, with D possibly TRBD1 on 6 matching bases. The V and J ends lost 7 bases and 4 bases respectively, with 17 bases between them. Per the germline V gene, CDR1 is MNHEY and CDR2 is SVGAGI. The CDR3 consists of 15 residues. The CDR3 sequence: CASKPTGRGNQPQHF. DNA of the CDR3: TGTGCCAGCAAGCCAACAGGGAGAGGAAATCAGCCCCAGCATTTT.

The chain is built from TRBV18 and TRBJ2-1; TRBD1 matches 8 bases. This CDR3 region has 15 residues. Looked up from germline, CDR1 is KGHSH and CDR2 is LQKENI. J gave up 8 bases and V 3 bases, and 9 bases lay outside the gene matches. The CDR3 sequence: CASSPTNDRGYEQFF. The CDR3 coding sequence is TGTGCCAGCTCACCTACCAATGACAGGGGCTATGAGCAGTTCTTC.

The rearrangement uses TRBV5-1 and TRBJ2-1; TRBD2 matches 7 bases. Unmatched junction bases numbered 11, after V lost 5 bases and J lost 6 bases. The CDR3 is 15 residues long. Per the germline V gene, CDR1 is SGHRS and CDR2 is YFSETQ. The CDR3 protein is CASSSEGGMLNEQFF. CDR3 nucleotides: TGCGCCAGCAGTTCGGAGGGAGGGATGCTCAATGAGCAGTTCTTC.

This clone was seen once. J is TRBJ2-7 and V is TRBV6-6; tentatively, D is TRBD1 (7 bases). Per the germline V gene, CDR1 is MNHNY and CDR2 is SVGAGI (reference sequence). This CDR3 is built from 15 residues. V was pared by 8 bases and J by 2 bases, with 19 bases between. The CDR3 protein is CASQPRGTDPYEQYF. In nucleotides, the CDR3 is TGTGCCAGCCAACCCCGCGGGACAGACCCCTACGAGCAGTACTTC.

This rearrangement joins TRBV6-1 to TRBJ2-7; no definite D call. CDR3 length: 13 amino acids. Trimming took off 1 base at V and 4 bases at J, with 8 bases between the two ends. The germline V gene encodes CDR1 MNHNS and CDR2 SASEGT. The CDR3 sequence: CASSEDGWYEQYF. The CDR3 DNA sequence: TGTGCCAGCAGTGAAGATGGCTGGTACGAGCAGTACTTC.

The chain carries TRBV5-4 and TRBJ1-1; D possibly corresponds to TRBD1 (5 bases). The CDR3 sequence is 12 residues long. Germline CDR1 reads SGHNT; CDR2 reads YYREEE (reference sequence). V lost 5 bases, J lost 11 bases, and 16 bases lay in between. The chain's CDR3 is CASSQEGLSAFF. CDR3 sequence (DNA): TGTGCCAGCAGTCAGGAGGGGCTTTCGGCTTTCTTT.

The V call is TRBV27, the J call TRBJ1-5; 10 positions agree with TRBD1. The CDR3 loop spans 17 amino acids. Germline values: CDR1 MNHEY, CDR2 SMNVEV (reference sequence). V shed 0 bases and J 6 bases; nucleotides not matched to a gene: 8. This CDR3 is CASSLSGGQGRIQPQHF. In DNA form, the CDR3 reads TGTGCCAGCAGTTTATCGGGGGGACAGGGGAGGATTCAGCCCCAGCATTTT.

This clone was found once. This sequence joins TRBV29-1 and TRBJ2-1; 9 bases agree with TRBD2. J lost 0 bases, V lost 6 bases, and 15 bases had no gene match. CDR1 SQVTM and CDR2 ANQGSEA come from the germline V gene. The CDR3 loop spans 18 amino acids. CDR3 in DNA: TGCAGCGTCACCGAGCTAGCGGGACAAGGGAGCTCCTACAATGAGCAGTTCTTC. This sequence encodes CSVTELAGQGSSYNEQFF.

This sequence joins TRBV10-2 and TRBJ2-1; 7 nucleotides align to TRBD2. Germline assignment: CDR1 WSHSY and CDR2 SAAADI. The length of the CDR3 is 12 residues. Trimming took 4 bases from V and 6 from J; bases not matched to a gene: 0. DNA for the CDR3: TGCGCCAGCAGTGGGACTAGCAATGAGCAGTTCTTC. Its translation is CASSGTSNEQFF.

The rearrangement joins TRBV7-2 to TRBJ2-7; 10 bases are a match to TRBD1. V shed 6 bases and J 5 bases; nucleotides not matched to a gene: 13. The CDR3 has 16 amino acids. Looked up from germline, CDR1 is SGHTA and CDR2 is FQGNSA. CDR3 residues: CASSPIAGTGAHEQYF. In DNA form, the CDR3 reads TGTGCCAGCAGTCCAATCGCCGGGACAGGGGCACACGAGCAGTACTTC.

The V call is TRBV4-2, the J call TRBJ2-5, with D tentatively TRBD2 (6 bases). This CDR3 spans 13 amino acids. The germline V and J ends were trimmed by 2 bases and 5 bases, with 9 bases remaining between them. Germline loops: CDR1 LGHNA, CDR2 YNFKEQ. CDR3 amino acids: CASSQSRGETQYF. CDR3 in DNA: TGTGCCAGCAGCCAATCCCGGGGGGAGACCCAGTACTTC.

This clone was observed once. V is TRBV5-1 and J is TRBJ1-1, with 11 bases that match TRBD1. Looked up from germline, CDR1 is SGHRS and CDR2 is YFSETQ. This CDR3 contains 16 residues. V dropped 5 bases and J dropped 0; count of bases not matched to a gene: 6. CDR3 nucleotide sequence: TGCGCCAGCAGACCGGACAGGGGGCTAATGAACACTGAAGCTTTCTTT. Translating gives CASRPDRGLMNTEAFF.

The CDR3 sequence is CASTVGGAVEKLFF. The CDR3 DNA reads TGTGCCAGCACCGTTGGGGGGGCTGTTGAAAAACTGTTTTTT. This chain uses TRBV28 with TRBJ1-4; a possible D gene is TRBD1 (6 bases). CDR3 length: 14 amino acids. Germline-derived CDR1 and CDR2 are MDHEN and SYDVKM. V lost 7 bases and J 7 bases, leaving 16 bases between the germline ends.

The chain joins TRBV5-8 to TRBJ2-3, with 9 bases matching TRBD2. With 1 base clipped from V and 4 bases from J, the junction kept 7 bases outside the gene matches. Germline V CDR1 and CDR2: SGHTS, YDEGEE. The CDR3 runs to 16 residues. This CDR3 is CASSLLAGVGADTQYF. CDR3 in DNA: TGTGCCAGCAGCTTGTTAGCGGGAGTGGGGGCAGATACGCAGTATTTT.

The chain recombines TRBV21-1 with TRBJ2-7; TRBD2 was called by the table and not checked on the DNA. TRBV21-1 is deemed a pseudogene. The CDR3 is made up of 19 amino acids. The CDR3 reads CASSKTGTSGRATTVEQYF. As DNA, the CDR3 is TGTGCCAGCAGCAAAACGGGGACTAGCGGGAGGGCCACCACCGTCGAGCAGTACTTC.

The chain couples TRBV3-1 (or the pseudogene TRBV3-2) to TRBJ2-3; tentatively, D is TRBD1 (5 bases). The CDR3 runs 14 residues. Trimming cost V 6 bases and J 6 bases, with 16 bases left between them. The germline V gene encodes CDR1 LGHDT and CDR2 YNNKEL (reference sequence). The DNA of the CDR3 is TGTGCCAGCAGGGGTAGGGGTAGGCCGGATACGCAGTATTTT. This sequence encodes CASRGRGRPDTQYF.

The chain employs TRBV15 and TRBJ2-7; 10 bases align to TRBD2. J gave up 13 bases and V 0 bases, and 12 bases lay outside the gene matches. Germline CDR1 reads LNHNV; CDR2 reads YYDKDF (reference sequence). The length of the CDR3 is 15 residues. For the CDR3, the DNA is TGTGCCACCAGCAGAGATCTCAAGCGGGAGGGCCCGTTCTACTTC. As protein: CATSRDLKREGPFYF.

The V call is TRBV7-2, the J call TRBJ2-3; 7 bases agree with TRBD2. Unmatched junction bases numbered 6, after V lost 1 base and J lost 5 bases. This CDR3 spans 15 amino acids. From germline, CDR1 is SGHTA and CDR2 FQGNSA. CDR3 nucleotide sequence: TGTGCCAGCAGCTTAGGGACTTGGGGGGGAGATACGCAGTATTTT. This encodes CASSLGTWGGDTQYF.

The rearrangement uses TRBV4-1 and TRBJ1-4; a weak D match, TRBD1 (5 bases). The germline V and J ends were trimmed by 0 bases and 5 bases, with 13 bases remaining between them. The length of the CDR3 is 16 residues. Germline V gene data show CDR1 as MGHRA and CDR2 as YSYEKL. In nucleotides, the CDR3 is TGCGCCAGCAGCCAAGATAGCGGGGGAGAGAATGAAAAACTGTTTTTT. It specifies CASSQDSGGENEKLFF.

The CDR3 coding sequence is TGTGCCAGCAGCCGACAACCTTCAGGGAATAATTCACCCCTCCACTTT. Translation: CASSRQPSGNNSPLHF. The rearrangement links TRBV3-1 (or the pseudogene TRBV3-2) to TRBJ1-6, with D perhaps matching TRBD1 (5 bases). The CDR3 is 16 amino acids. Germline values: CDR1 LGHDT, CDR2 YNNKEL (reference sequence). V was clipped by 4 bases and J by 5 bases, with 15 bases between them.

The J gene is TRBJ2-7, the V gene TRBV6-5; 15 positions match TRBD2. The length of the CDR3 is 14 residues. V lost 6 bases, J lost 6 bases, and 3 bases stayed unmatched. Per germline, CDR1 MNHEY and CDR2 SVGAGI. Written as DNA, the CDR3 is TGTGCCAGCAGAGGGACTAGCGGGAGGTTCGAGCAGTACTTC. Protein: CASRGTSGRFEQYF.